The 18 T cell receptor beta chains given below trace back to one sample, sequenced in a study of CXCR3-negative and CXCR3-positive naive CD8 T cells. It was by 5' RACE with UMI labels that the TRB cDNA libraries were prepared. TCRdb re-called the 5' RACE reads and catalogs CDR3 proteins one per entry, DNA excluded. The sample features tens of thousands of distinct CDR3 sequences, with roughly a tenth in its top ten. Input material: memory CD8+ T cells from blood. These receptors came from a human donor in good health. Some clones in this sample may be carry-over from other donors' samples.

The V gene is TRBV29-1, the J gene TRBJ2-7; checking the TCRdb D call of TRBD2 is not possible without DNA. Germline CDR1 is SQVTM and CDR2 is ANQGSEA. This CDR3 is 16 amino acids long. CDR3: CSVDPHKRGGEYEQYF.

The chain uses TRBV12-3 or TRBV12-4 and TRBJ2-7; no DNA is available, so the TRBD1 call from TCRdb remains unchecked. The CDR3 loop spans 14 amino acids. This chain's CDR3 is CASSSGTDPVEQYF.

The genes are TRBV12-3 or TRBV12-4 and TRBJ2-1; TCRdb calls TRBD1, which cannot be checked without DNA. This CDR3 spans 17 amino acids. CDR3 in amino acids: CASSFPGFSYSYNEQFF.

This sequence joins TRBV27 and TRBJ1-1. The CDR3 length is 12 residues. Germline V CDR1 and CDR2: MNHEY, SMNVEV (reference sequence). CDR3 protein: CASRESNTEVFF.

V is TRBV25-1 and J is TRBJ2-1; with no DNA, the TCRdb D assignment of TRBD1 cannot be verified. This CDR3 has 14 amino acids. In germline, CDR1 is MGHDK, CDR2 SYGVNS. CDR3 sequence reads: CASSEPGRHNEQFF.

The genes are TRBV18 and TRBJ1-5. In germline, CDR1 is KGHSH, CDR2 LQKENI. This CDR3 has 14 residues. The CDR3 protein is CASSPGAYNQPQHF.

V usage is TRBV28 and J usage is TRBJ2-7; TCRdb reports TRBD1, a call that lacks DNA to check it against. CDR1 and CDR2 from the germline V gene are MDHEN and SYDVKM. CDR3 length: 15 amino acids. The CDR3 spells CASLRGGQVTYEQYF.

This chain uses TRBV7-3 with TRBJ2-1; TCRdb returns TRBD2, unconfirmable since there is no DNA. Per the germline V gene, CDR1 is SGHTA and CDR2 is FQGTGA. This CDR3 has 14 amino acids. The CDR3 loop is CASSLTGGMGEQFF.

V usage is TRBV7-8 and J usage is TRBJ1-4; TCRdb gives TRBD1 as the D gene, but with no DNA this cannot be confirmed. There are 15 residues in the CDR3. Germline V CDR1 and CDR2: SGHVS, FQNEAQ. The CDR3 is CASSPSGTGWEKLFF. The whole variable domain, remainder taken from reference TRBV7-8 and TRBJ1-4, is GAGVSQSPRYKVAKRGQDVALRCDPISGHVSLFWYQQALGQGPEFLTYFQNEAQLDKSGLPSDRFFAERPEGSVSTLKIQRTQQEDSAVYLCASSPSGTGWEKLFFGSGTQLSVL.

V gene TRBV3-1 combines with J gene TRBJ1-2; without DNA, the TCRdb call of TRBD1 cannot be checked. The CDR3 runs to 17 residues. The germline gives CDR1 LGHDT, CDR2 YNNKEL (reference sequence). CDR3 sequence reads: CASSQQVPWGARDGYTF.

The chain uses TRBV14 and TRBJ2-5; TCRdb's D call, TRBD2, is unchecked because there is no DNA. The length of the CDR3 is 14 residues. Per germline, CDR1 SGHDN and CDR2 FVKESK. The CDR3 is CASSYVAGKETQYF.

The CDR3 reads CASSLLGFEQFF. The chain links TRBV12-3 or TRBV12-4 to TRBJ2-1. The length of the CDR3 is 12 residues.

The rearrangement joins TRBV9 to TRBJ2-7; as DNA is missing, the TRBD2 call by TCRdb cannot be tested. This CDR3 contains 15 residues. Germline V gene data show CDR1 as SGDLS and CDR2 as YYNGEE. CDR3 residues: CASSVGLAASYEQYF.

The chain recombines TRBV5-1 with TRBJ2-3; with no DNA, the TCRdb D assignment of TRBD2 cannot be verified. Looked up from germline, CDR1 is SGHRS and CDR2 is YFSETQ. The CDR3 has 15 residues. The CDR3 here is CASSAGLADTDTQYF.

The rearrangement uses TRBV29-1 and TRBJ2-1; TCRdb proposes TRBD2, but this gene call is untestable without DNA. Germline lookup yields CDR1 SQVTM and CDR2 ANQGSEA. The CDR3 is 13 amino acids. This chain's CDR3 is CSVFAGAYNEQFF.

The rearrangement uses TRBV4-3 and TRBJ1-1. This CDR3 is 14 amino acids long. Germline V gives CDR1 LGHNA, CDR2 YSLEER. The CDR3 here is CASSQDGRGTEAFF.

The V gene is TRBV29-1, the J gene TRBJ1-1; TCRdb's D gene call, TRBD1, goes unchecked for lack of DNA. The germline gives CDR1 SQVTM, CDR2 ANQGSEA. The CDR3 is made up of 12 amino acids. The CDR3: CSVSKDSSEAFF. Filled out from reference TRBV29-1 and TRBJ1-1, the complete variable domain reads SAVISQKPSRDICQRGTSLTIQCQVDSQVTMMFWYRQQPGQSLTLIATANQGSEATYESGFVIDKFPISRPNLTFSTLTVSNMSPEDSSIYLCSVSKDSSEAFFGQGTRLTVV.

V and J are TRBV28 and TRBJ2-7; TCRdb proposes TRBD1, but this gene call is untestable without DNA. CDR1 is MDHEN and CDR2 is SYDVKM in the germline V gene. The CDR3 extends over 14 amino acids. The CDR3 protein is CASRRPGQGHEQYF.